This entry features one T cell receptor (beta chain) sequence. As yet, its antigen is unknown. The sample is drawn from a study of T-cell memory formation after mild COVID-19. Findings and limits, study-wide: Pre-infection memory contained some responding clones, which suggested that cross-reactive memory had joined. Confirmation of SARS-CoV-2 specificity was lacking for second-wave clones peaking day 37.

With constant-segment primers, 5'RACE yielded cDNA libraries of TCR alpha and TCR beta that carried sample barcodes and UMIs. From the 5' RACE reads, TCRdb called clonotypes with MiXCR, one entry per CDR3 protein. The sample consists of approximately 350,000 distinct CDR3 sequences, approximately 15% of them appearing once. Source material: PBMCs or a T cell subset sorted from them (not recorded which). This sequence originates from a young man who had mild COVID-19 (a few samples of this study predate the infection). Cell type and time point are not known.

The CDR3 region is CASSQEGAGTGQPQHF. As DNA, the CDR3 is TGCGCCAGCAGCCAAGAAGGGGCAGGGACGGGACAGCCCCAGCATTTT. The rearrangement joins TRBV4-1 to TRBJ1-5; a possible D gene is TRBD1 (5 bases). The ends were cut back, 0 bases at V and 7 bases at J, with 16 bases in the middle. Per the germline V gene, CDR1 is MGHRA and CDR2 is YSYEKL. This CDR3 has 16 amino acids.